This T cell receptor (beta chain) appears in the sequencing data of a study of T cell changes during pregnancy in multiple sclerosis. The repertoire was sequenced with immunoSEQ multiplex PCR; TCRdb's copy has only in-frame clones and lacks some. The repertoire holds just under 45,000 clones, more than 90% seen once, with 0.67% in the top ten. This sequence was found in a female donor with multiple sclerosis, enrolled in a pregnancy study. This material consisted of CD4+ T cells from peripheral blood mononuclear cells, taken in the first trimester of pregnancy.

CDR3 in DNA: TGCGCCAGCAGCTTGGGGGGACTAGCGGGGTACGAGCAGTACTTC. Protein: CASSLGGLAGYEQYF. This chain joins TRBV5-1 and TRBJ2-7; the match to TRBD2 covers 13 bases. The CDR3 contains 15 residues. Germline CDR1 reads SGHRS; CDR2 reads YFSETQ. The J segment lost 4 bases and the V segment lost 0 bases, leaving 1 base of the junction unmatched.